The source of this T cell receptor (beta chain) is a study of T cell responses to AZD1222 COVID-19 vaccine (dated by TCRdb to the early 2020s). About the investigation overall: Because spike-specific TCR depth and breadth did not differ between the two schedules, AZD1222 recipients who got a second dose at roughly 4 weeks were pooled with those who got a second dose at roughly 12 weeks. A total of about 230 trial participants underwent TCR sequencing, of whom 207 received two doses of AZD1222 and around 25 received two doses of the MenACWY control vaccine. Enrollment into the trials was organized by age into subgroups of 18-55, 56-69 and 70-plus years, and those subgroups contained roughly 150, 30 and 60 TCR-sequenced participants, respectively.

The meaning of the sample's time point label: baseline before first vaccination. Vaccinee samples came from UK trials COV001 and COV002, including a single-blind randomized controlled phase 2/3 trial of AZD1222 (ChAdOx1 nCoV-19) in healthy adults. Trial participant PBMC samples were collected at day 0 and day 28 after the second dose for TCRbeta chain sequencing. General findings and caveats noted by the study authors: Because no day 14 peak-response samples were available, repertoires were characterized only after the peak T cell response. The vaccine-associated CD4 TCRs covered the entire spike protein, and the dominant responses fell in regions 160-218 and 743-854. Nearly half of unique spike-specific TCRs reportedly recognized epitopes outside regions mutated in the B.1.351 and B.1.1.7 variants. Only six AZD1222 recipients were SARS-CoV-2 seropositive at baseline, limiting conclusions about previously exposed vaccinees. The 56-69-year group was small, and its depth increase did not reach significance, likely because of low power. Participants were mostly white British, with more females than males. The authors suggested clonal diversity may have been underestimated. Spike-specific TCR breadth and depth rose significantly after two AZD1222 doses compared with day 0 and with MenACWY recipients.

Ends trimmed: V by 10 bases, J by 8 bases; bases unmatched to a gene: 5. The CDR3 spans 12 residues, from the cysteine through the phenylalanine. The retained sequence is limited to the CDR3, 36 bases, with the frame set at the first base. From a lookup of the germline V gene, CDR1 and CDR2 are MDHEN and SYDVKM. The CDR3 regions of human TCRbeta chains were subjected to immunosequencing. In the original analysis: TCRs in the repertoires were compared against a reference library of SARS-CoV-2-specific TCRs that had been generated with the MIRA antigen-specificity platform. Breadth meant the fraction of unique TCRs that were SARS-CoV-2-associated, whereas depth meant the fraction of total T cells that were SARS-CoV-2-associated. Using the MIRA data, each spike-specific TCR was assigned both to the spike region to which the TCR was reactive and to a CD4 or CD8 class. Log10-transformed breadth and depth values were compared by one-way ANOVA with Sidak's multiple comparisons tests. TCRdb holds this immuneACCESS table with in-frame rearrangements only. Some clones are missing; in checked studies, unresolved V genes explain under half, and the rest has no known cause. That table supplies the V and J calls and clone size; D and trimming were determined from the DNA. The sample records about 130,000 clones, around nine tenths of which are singletons. The ten most abundant clones make up 6% to 7.5% of the sample.

Concerning this clone itself: What this receptor recognizes is not known. One base away there is no much larger clone; base qualities are not given.

This sequence was found in an adult in good health. The chain uses TRBV28 and TRBJ1-4; 9 bases in the middle match TRBD1. This specimen was peripheral blood, taken on day 0 of AZD1222 vaccination. The DNA sequence reads TGTGCCACCGGGACAGGGCGAGAAAAACTGTTTTTT. This is translated as CATGTGREKLFF.